These T cell receptor beta chains were read from a single sample in a study of blood T cells in healthy people across ages. TCRdb re-derived calls from the 5' RACE reads in MiXCR, one entry per CDR3 protein. The sample lists 1 million to 1.2 million distinct CDR3 sequences; approximately 38% were seen once. Sequencing was performed on blood. Source of these receptors: a man in his late teens or twenties in good health. Both conserved end residues are part of each CDR3. D genes are given only for firm matches. Some rows have no size entry. The others give once, few or many, or a class for an expanded clone.

v_call	clone_size	d_call	j_call	cdr3_aa	cdr3_nt
TRBV12-3/TRBV12-4	NA	NA	TRBJ2-5	CASSLGRTGNLDEETQYF	TGTGCCAGCAGTTTGGGTCGTACAGGGAACTTGGATGAAGAGACCCAGTACTTC
TRBV12-3/TRBV12-4	many	NA	TRBJ2-7	CASSPVGGSYEQYF	TGTGCCAGCAGCCCAGTGGGGGGCTCCTACGAGCAGTACTTC
TRBV20-1	few	TRBD1	TRBJ2-7	CSARESTGVRYEQYF	TGCAGTGCTAGAGAATCGACAGGGGTCCGGTACGAGCAGTACTTC
TRBV5-6	NA	NA	TRBJ1-2	CASSTSGGYGYTF	TGTGCCAGCAGCACAAGCGGCGGCTATGGCTACACCTTC
TRBV6-1	NA	NA	TRBJ1-4	CASNGRKGRFSEKLFF	TGTGCCAGCAACGGGCGGAAGGGAAGGTTTAGTGAAAAACTGTTTTTT
TRBV7-2	few	NA	TRBJ1-6	CASRLSRARGTSPLHF	TGTGCCAGCAGATTATCCCGTGCCCGTGGGACGTCGCCCCTCCACTTT
TRBV7-2	NA	NA	TRBJ2-7	CASSVALSYEQYF	TGTGCCAGCAGCGTAGCGCTCTCCTACGAGCAGTACTTC
TRBV29-1	NA	NA	TRBJ1-1	CSAKARQENTEAFF	TGCAGCGCCAAAGCCCGACAGGAGAACACTGAAGCTTTCTTT
TRBV10-3	many	TRBD1	TRBJ1-2	CATLETGEVWYGYTF	TGTGCCACCCTTGAGACAGGGGAGGTTTGGTATGGCTACACCTTC
TRBV12-3/TRBV12-4	many	NA	TRBJ2-1	CASSVGVGREQFF	TGTGCCAGCAGCGTCGGGGTTGGTCGTGAGCAGTTCTTC
TRBV24-1	NA	TRBD1	TRBJ2-2	CATSDPDRLNTGELFF	TGTGCCACCAGTGACCCGGACAGGTTGAACACCGGGGAGCTGTTTTTT
TRBV5-1	NA	NA	TRBJ2-3	CASSSPFPDTQYF	TGCGCCAGCAGCTCCCCCTTTCCAGATACGCAGTATTTT
TRBV6-5	NA	NA	TRBJ2-1	CASSSMVEQFF	TGTGCCAGCAGTTCGATGGTTGAGCAGTTCTTC
TRBV7-2	many	TRBD1	TRBJ1-2	CASSLDRGGGYTF	TGTGCCAGCAGTTTAGACAGGGGTGGTGGCTACACCTTC
TRBV5-6	NA	NA	TRBJ2-2	CASSPLWAPGTGELFF	TGTGCCAGCAGCCCCTTGTGGGCGCCCGGCACCGGGGAGCTGTTTTTT
TRBV2	NA	NA	TRBJ2-1	CASSEWQGPNEQFF	TGTGCCAGCAGTGAATGGCAGGGACCCAATGAGCAGTTCTTC
TRBV13	NA	TRBD1	TRBJ2-7	CASSLGGRGYDEQYF	TGTGCCAGCAGCTTAGGGGGCAGGGGGTACGATGAGCAGTACTTC
TRBV4-1	once	NA	TRBJ2-3	CASSMPGRPDTQYF	TGCGCCAGCAGCATGCCGGGGAGACCAGATACGCAGTATTTT
TRBV4-1	few	NA	TRBJ1-4	CASSQARVLFF	TGCGCCAGCAGCCAAGCTAGGGTGCTGTTTTTT
TRBV28	NA	NA	TRBJ2-5	CASSLEQTVPETQYF	TGTGCCAGCAGTTTAGAGCAGACAGTCCCTGAGACCCAGTACTTC
TRBV5-1	NA	NA	TRBJ2-3	CASSLGAGNTDTQYF	TGCGCCAGCAGCTTGGGGGCGGGGAACACAGATACGCAGTATTTT
TRBV14	NA	NA	TRBJ2-3	CASSQGARADTQYF	TGTGCCAGCAGCCAGGGGGCCCGCGCAGATACGCAGTATTTT
TRBV20-1	few	TRBD2	TRBJ2-5	CSARDAAGASETQYF	TGCAGTGCTAGAGATGCAGCGGGGGCCAGTGAGACCCAGTACTTC
TRBV10-3	NA	NA	TRBJ2-5	CAISAGTYGETQYF	TGTGCCATCAGTGCCGGCACCTACGGAGAGACCCAGTACTTC
TRBV2	many	NA	TRBJ1-5	CASSDRLNQPQHF	TGTGCCAGCAGCGATAGGCTAAATCAGCCCCAGCATTTT
TRBV4-2	NA	TRBD1	TRBJ1-5	CASSQPGTGTGSQPQHF	TGTGCCAGCAGCCAACCAGGGACAGGGACGGGCAGTCAGCCCCAGCATTTT
TRBV7-2	few	TRBD1	TRBJ1-1	CASSFDRGYTEAFF	TGTGCCAGCAGCTTTGACAGGGGGTACACTGAAGCTTTCTTT
TRBV20-1	NA	NA	TRBJ1-5	CSARSLVNQPQHF	TGCAGTGCTAGAAGTTTGGTAAATCAGCCCCAGCATTTT
TRBV12-5	NA	NA	TRBJ1-5	CASGFGDWAYGDQPQHF	TGTGCTAGTGGTTTTGGGGATTGGGCATATGGCGATCAGCCCCAGCATTTT
TRBV29-1	few	TRBD1	TRBJ1-1	CSVEAVKGQWDTEAFF	TGCAGCGTTGAAGCGGTCAAGGGACAGTGGGATACTGAAGCTTTCTTT
TRBV2	NA	TRBD1	TRBJ1-1	CASLTTGRTEAFF	TGTGCCAGCCTTACGACAGGGAGGACTGAAGCTTTCTTT
TRBV6-2/TRBV6-3	NA	NA	TRBJ2-1	CASNKAAYNEQFF	TGTGCCAGCAACAAAGCGGCGTACAATGAGCAGTTCTTC
TRBV4-3	NA	TRBD1	TRBJ2-1	CASSHPLEGARNEQFF	TGCGCCAGCAGCCACCCTCTTGAGGGGGCGCGGAATGAGCAGTTCTTC
TRBV7-2	NA	NA	TRBJ2-3	CASSLGTRGFSMAQYF	TGTGCCAGCAGCTTAGGTACGAGGGGATTCAGTATGGCGCAGTATTTT
TRBV20-1	NA	TRBD1	TRBJ1-1	CSARSSQGRGAGRGTEAFF	TGCAGTGCTAGATCAAGCCAGGGCAGGGGGGCTGGGAGAGGCACTGAAGCTTTCTTT
TRBV7-9	NA	TRBD1	TRBJ1-4	CASSLALTRQGRPNEKLFF	TGTGCCAGCAGCTTAGCCCTAACACGACAGGGCCGCCCTAATGAAAAACTGTTTTTT
TRBV4-1	NA	NA	TRBJ1-2	CASSQAVGFYGYTF	TGCGCCAGCAGCCAGGCGGTTGGGTTTTATGGCTACACCTTC
TRBV29-1	few	NA	TRBJ1-2	CSVQGNYGYTF	TGCAGCGTTCAGGGGAACTATGGCTACACCTTC
TRBV7-2	NA	NA	TRBJ2-7	CASSLELEIEQYF	TGTGCCAGCAGCTTAGAATTGGAAATAGAGCAGTACTTC
TRBV9	NA	NA	TRBJ2-4	CASSPGGTDNEQYF	TGTGCCAGCAGCCCCGGGGGGACAGACAATGAGCAGTACTTC
TRBV2	few	NA	TRBJ2-3	CASYGGTKRDTQYF	TGTGCCAGCTACGGGGGCACAAAGCGGGATACGCAGTATTTT
TRBV2	few	NA	TRBJ2-1	CASRGDTGLGEQFF	TGTGCCAGCAGGGGGGACACTGGATTAGGAGAGCAGTTCTTC
TRBV25-1	many	TRBD2	TRBJ2-1	CASSVGGDNEQFF	TGTGCCAGCAGTGTCGGGGGGGATAATGAGCAGTTCTTC
TRBV4-3	few	TRBD1	TRBJ1-4	CASSQDPGTDATNEKLFF	TGCGCCAGCAGCCAAGATCCGGGGACAGATGCAACTAATGAAAAACTGTTTTTT
TRBV4-2	many	TRBD2	TRBJ2-2	CASSQDRQRGSGELFF	TGTGCCAGCAGCCAAGATCGTCAGCGGGGGTCCGGGGAGCTGTTTTTT
TRBV20-1	few	NA	TRBJ1-2	CSARFPQPQRLVYGYTF	TGCAGTGCTAGGTTTCCCCAACCGCAGAGACTAGTCTATGGCTACACCTTC
TRBV20-1	NA	TRBD1	TRBJ2-5	CSAWGQHQETQYF	TGCAGTGCCTGGGGACAGCACCAAGAGACCCAGTACTTC
TRBV20-1	few	NA	TRBJ1-1	CSARTTGMGTEAFF	TGCAGTGCTAGAACTACAGGTATGGGCACTGAAGCTTTCTTT
TRBV7-8	few	NA	TRBJ2-3	CASSSYVKMRSTDTQYF	TGTGCCAGCAGCTCCTATGTGAAGATGAGAAGCACAGATACGCAGTATTTT
TRBV7-3	NA	TRBD2	TRBJ2-7	CASSQGLAFDEQYF	TGTGCCAGCAGCCAAGGACTAGCGTTCGATGAGCAGTACTTC
TRBV7-9	NA	TRBD2	TRBJ2-1	CASSLASSGGYNEQFF	TGTGCCAGCAGCTTAGCGTCGAGCGGGGGATACAATGAGCAGTTCTTC
TRBV7-6	NA	NA	TRBJ1-1	CASSISGSTEAFF	TGTGCCAGCAGCATCTCAGGGAGCACTGAAGCTTTCTTT
TRBV29-1	once	NA	TRBJ1-1	CSVSPRTENTEAFF	TGCAGCGTGAGCCCCCGGACGGAGAACACTGAAGCTTTCTTT
TRBV12-3/TRBV12-4	NA	TRBD1	TRBJ1-4	CASSSMTGSCEKLFF	TGTGCCAGCAGTTCCATGACAGGGTCGTGTGAAAAACTGTTTTTT